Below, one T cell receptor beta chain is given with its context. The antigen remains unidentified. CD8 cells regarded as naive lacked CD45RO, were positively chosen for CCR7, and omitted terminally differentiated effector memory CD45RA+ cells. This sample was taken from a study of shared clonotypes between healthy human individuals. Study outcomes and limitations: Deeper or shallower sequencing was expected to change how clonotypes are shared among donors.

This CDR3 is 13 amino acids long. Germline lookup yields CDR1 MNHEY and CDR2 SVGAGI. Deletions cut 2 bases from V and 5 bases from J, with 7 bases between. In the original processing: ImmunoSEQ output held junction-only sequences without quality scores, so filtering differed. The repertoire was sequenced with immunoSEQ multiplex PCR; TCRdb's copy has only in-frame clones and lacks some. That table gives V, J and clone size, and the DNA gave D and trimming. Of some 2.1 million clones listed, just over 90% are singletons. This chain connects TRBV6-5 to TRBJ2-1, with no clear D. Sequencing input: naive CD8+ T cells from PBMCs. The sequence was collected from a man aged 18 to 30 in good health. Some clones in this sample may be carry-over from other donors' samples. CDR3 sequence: CASSYGQDNEQFF. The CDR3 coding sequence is TGTGCCAGCAGTTACGGGCAGGACAATGAGCAGTTCTTC.